The 12 T cell receptor beta chains given below trace back to one sample, sequenced in a study of cytomegalovirus exposure and HLA in healthy donors. A multiplex PCR was run with 60 Vbeta primers and 13 Jbeta primers. The assay was immunoSEQ multiplex PCR, and TCRdb's table has in-frame clones only and misses some. The data hold about 160,000 clones, with over 70% observed a single time. Sample: PBMCs. All receptors derive from a man aged 18 to 35 in good health and CMV-seropositive.

The sample holds one count of this clone. This sequence joins TRBV7-2 and TRBJ1-4; 7 positions agree with TRBD1. Trimming at V came to 5 bases and at J to 4 bases, leaving 4 bases not matched to a gene. CDR1 and CDR2 from the germline V gene are SGHTA and FQGNSA. CDR3 length: 14 residues. CDR3 loop: CASSTGTVNEKLFF. The CDR3 DNA reads as TGTGCCAGCAGCACCGGGACAGTTAATGAAAAACTGTTTTTT.

J is TRBJ2-2 and V is TRBV7-2, with 9 bases identical to TRBD2. With 1 base clipped from V and 5 bases from J, the junction kept 5 bases outside the gene matches. Germline V gene lookup returns CDR1 SGHTA and CDR2 FQGNSA. The CDR3 runs to 16 residues. CDR3 coding DNA: TGTGCCAGCAGCTTAGTGGCGGGAGGGGGAACCGGGGAGCTGTTTTTT. It codes for CASSLVAGGGTGELFF.

The J gene is TRBJ2-3, the V gene TRBV5-6, with D possibly TRBD1 on 6 matching bases. CDR1 and CDR2 (germline): SGHDT, YYEEEE. This CDR3 region has 13 residues. The V end was cut by 4 bases, the J end by 2 bases, with 8 bases between. Here the CDR3 reads CASSLGATDTQYF. The CDR3 DNA follows: TGTGCCAGCAGCCTGGGGGCCACAGATACGCAGTATTTT.

The count of this clone is one. The genes are TRBV5-4 and TRBJ1-2; D remains ambiguous. Trimming cost V 4 bases and J 3 bases, with 13 bases left between them. CDR3 size: 14 residues. Germline V gene lookup returns CDR1 SGHNT and CDR2 YYREEE (reference sequence). This CDR3 reads CASSIGLLDYGYTF. The CDR3 coding sequence is TGTGCCAGCAGCATCGGTTTGTTGGACTATGGCTACACCTTC.

The chain joins TRBV4-1 to TRBJ2-7, with 8 bases aligning to TRBD1. The junction had 10 bases not matched to a gene; V was cut back by 5 bases and J by 4 bases. Germline assignment: CDR1 MGHRA and CDR2 YSYEKL. The CDR3 contains 15 residues. CDR3 in amino acids: CASSKLRTGPYEQYF. DNA for the CDR3: TGCGCCAGCAGCAAGCTTCGGACAGGGCCATACGAGCAGTACTTC.

This clone was picked up a small number of times. J is TRBJ1-1 and V is TRBV18; no clear D. Germline CDR1 is KGHSH and CDR2 is LQKENI. With 1 base removed from V and 1 base from J, the gap between germline ends came to 4 bases. The CDR3 runs to 13 residues. This CDR3 reads CASSPLSNTEAFF. As DNA, the CDR3 is TGTGCCAGCTCACCACTATCGAACACTGAAGCTTTCTTT.

V usage is TRBV21-1 and J usage is TRBJ1-2. TRBV21-1 is an annotated pseudogene. The length of the CDR3 is 14 residues. CDR3 residues: CATPWGGSHYGYTF. CDR3 nucleotides: TGTGCCACCCCTTGGGGGGGATCCCACTATGGCTACACCTTC.

The J gene is TRBJ2-7, the V gene TRBV29-1; 10 bases match TRBD2. The germline CDR1 and CDR2 sequences are SQVTM and ANQGSEA. This CDR3 region has 13 residues. The trim removed 7 bases at V and 2 bases at J, leaving 5 bases unmatched. The CDR3 region has the DNA TGCAGCGCTCTAGCGGGAGTAGCCTACGAGCAGTACTTC. The encoded protein is CSALAGVAYEQYF.

The chain couples TRBV5-4 to TRBJ2-6, with 8 nucleotides matching TRBD1. The CDR3 runs 18 residues. Germline assignment: CDR1 SGHNT and CDR2 YYREEE (reference sequence). The ends lost 4 bases at V and 3 bases at J; junction bases unmatched: 12. DNA of the CDR3: TGTGCCAGCAGCCCCGCATTTTCGACAGGGGATGGGGCCAACGTCCTGACTTTC. Its translation: CASSPAFSTGDGANVLTF. The variable domain in full, with the rest retrieved from reference TRBV5-4 and TRBJ2-6, is ETGVTQSPTHLIKTRGQQVTLRCSSQSGHNTVSWYQQALGQGPQFIFQYYREEENGRGNFPPRFSGLQFPNYSSELNVNALELDDSALYLCASSPAFSTGDGANVLTFGAGSRLTVL.

The chain employs TRBV2 and TRBJ1-4, with D possibly matching TRBD1 (6 bases). V lost 9 bases to trimming and J lost 0 bases, with 14 bases between them. This CDR3 has 15 residues. Germline CDR1 and CDR2: SNHLY and FYNNEI. Written as DNA, the CDR3 is TGTGCCAGTCTCAGGGGAACCGCAACTAATGAAAAACTGTTTTTT. This encodes CASLRGTATNEKLFF.

The chain couples TRBV19 to TRBJ1-2; 10 bases map to TRBD1. Looked up from germline, CDR1 is LNHDA and CDR2 is SQIVND (reference sequence). The CDR3 is made up of 16 amino acids. After removal of 9 bases from V and 0 bases from J, the junction contained 10 bases not matched to a gene. DNA for the CDR3: TGTGCCAGCCGGGGACAGGGGCGGAACCCTAACTATGGCTACACCTTC. It specifies CASRGQGRNPNYGYTF.

The chain is built from TRBV6-5 and TRBJ2-4; TRBD1 agrees at 10 bases. The V segment lost 6 bases and the J segment 5 bases; nucleotides outside the gene matches: 7. This CDR3 has 15 residues. The germline gives CDR1 MNHEY, CDR2 SVGAGI. This CDR3 reads CASSLGQGWENIQYF. DNA of the CDR3: TGTGCCAGCAGCTTGGGACAGGGGTGGGAAAACATTCAGTACTTC.